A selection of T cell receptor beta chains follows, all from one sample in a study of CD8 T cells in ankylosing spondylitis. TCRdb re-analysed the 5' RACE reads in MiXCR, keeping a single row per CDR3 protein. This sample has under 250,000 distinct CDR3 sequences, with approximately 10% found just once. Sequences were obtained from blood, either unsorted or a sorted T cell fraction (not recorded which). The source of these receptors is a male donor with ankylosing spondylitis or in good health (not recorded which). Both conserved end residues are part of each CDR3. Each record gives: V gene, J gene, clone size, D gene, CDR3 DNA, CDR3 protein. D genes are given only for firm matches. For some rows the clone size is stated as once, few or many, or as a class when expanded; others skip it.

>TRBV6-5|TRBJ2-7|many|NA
TGTGCCAGCAGTTACTCCCCATTGGAGCCCTACGAGCAGTACTTC
CASSYSPLEPYEQYF
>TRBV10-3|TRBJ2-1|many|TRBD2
TGTGCCATCAGTGAGGGACTAGCGATCAATGAGCAGTTCTTC
CAISEGLAINEQFF
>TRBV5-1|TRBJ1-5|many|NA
TGCGCCAGCAGCTTGGACGCGGATCAGCCCCAGCATTTT
CASSLDADQPQHF
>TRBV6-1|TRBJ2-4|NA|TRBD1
TGTGCCAGCAGTGAAAGGGGACAGGGGATCGCGGCCAAAAACATTCAGTACTTC
CASSERGQGIAAKNIQYF
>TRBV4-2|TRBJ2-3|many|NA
TGTGCCAGCAGCCAAGTGGGGCCAGATACGCAGTATTTT
CASSQVGPDTQYF
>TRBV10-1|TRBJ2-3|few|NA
TGCGCCAGCAGTGAGGACTTTACTAGCACAGATACGCAGTATTTT
CASSEDFTSTDTQYF
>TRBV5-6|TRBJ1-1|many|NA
TGTGCCAGCAGCTTTCGGCGGGGCCTGAACACTGAAGCTTTCTTT
CASSFRRGLNTEAFF
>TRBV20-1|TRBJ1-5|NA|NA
TGCAGTGCTAGGGGTTCGGACGGGAATCAGCCCCAGCATTTT
CSARGSDGNQPQHF
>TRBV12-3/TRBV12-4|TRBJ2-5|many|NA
TGTGCCAGCAGTTTATCAGGCAGGGGACAAGCTTTGGAGACCCAGTACTTC
CASSLSGRGQALETQYF
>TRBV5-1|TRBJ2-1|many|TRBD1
TGCGCCAGCAGCTTGTCCGGACAGGGGGCGAACAATGAGCAGTTCTTC
CASSLSGQGANNEQFF
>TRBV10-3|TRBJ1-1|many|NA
TGTGCCATCAGCCCGGGACCCCCGGAGGTCACTGAAGCTTTCTTT
CAISPGPPEVTEAFF
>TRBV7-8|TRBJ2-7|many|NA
TGTGCCAGCAGACAGGACCCTCCCGACTGGTCCTACGAGCAGTACTTC
CASRQDPPDWSYEQYF
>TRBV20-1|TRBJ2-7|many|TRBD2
TGCAGTGCTAGAAGTAGCGGGAGGGCTAGAATCTACGAGCAGTACTTC
CSARSSGRARIYEQYF
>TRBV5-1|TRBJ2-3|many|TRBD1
TGCGCCAGCAGCTTGGGCCCCGGGACAGGGTCAGATACGCAGTATTTT
CASSLGPGTGSDTQYF
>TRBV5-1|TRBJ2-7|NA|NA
TGCGCCAGCAGCTTGTATGACTACTACGAGCAGTACTTC
CASSLYDYYEQYF
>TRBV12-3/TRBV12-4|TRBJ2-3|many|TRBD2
TGTGCCAGCAGTTTATCCCTAGCGGGGGGGGGTACGCAGTATTTT
CASSLSLAGGGTQYF
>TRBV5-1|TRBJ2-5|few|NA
TGCGCCAGCAGCGGGACGGCGGGAGAGACCCAGTACTTC
CASSGTAGETQYF
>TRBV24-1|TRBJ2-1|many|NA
TGTGCCACCAGTGATTTGCCCGACAATGAGCAGTTCTTC
CATSDLPDNEQFF
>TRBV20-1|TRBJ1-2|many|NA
TGCAGTGCTTATGGACAGAACTATGGCTACACCTTC
CSAYGQNYGYTF
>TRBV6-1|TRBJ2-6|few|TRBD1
TGTGCCAGCAGTGACGGGACAGGCGCATTTAGAGCCAACGTCCTGACTTTC
CASSDGTGAFRANVLTF
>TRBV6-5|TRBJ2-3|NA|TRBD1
TGTGCCAGCAGTTTTACAGGGGGTAGCACAGATACGCAGTATTTT
CASSFTGGSTDTQYF
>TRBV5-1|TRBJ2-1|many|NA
TGCGCCAGCAGCTTTGACGGCAATCCCTACAATGAGCAGTTCTTC
CASSFDGNPYNEQFF
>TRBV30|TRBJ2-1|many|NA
TGTGCCTGGAGTAAACAGGGAAACAATGAGCAGTTCTTC
CAWSKQGNNEQFF
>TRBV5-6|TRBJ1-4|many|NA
TGTGCCAGCAGCACCCGGGCTCAGGAAAAACTGTTTTTT
CASSTRAQEKLFF
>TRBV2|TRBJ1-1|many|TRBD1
TGTGCCAGCACCTCGACAGGGGCTCAGAGCACTGAAGCTTTCTTT
CASTSTGAQSTEAFF
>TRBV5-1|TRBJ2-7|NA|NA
TGCGCCAGCAGCCGGAGGAGGGAGGGGGCTACGGGCGAGCAGTACTTC
CASSRRREGATGEQYF
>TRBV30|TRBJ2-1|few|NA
TGTGCCTGGACCATTTGGCCCAACTACAATGAGCAGTTCTTC
CAWTIWPNYNEQFF
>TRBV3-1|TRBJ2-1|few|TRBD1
TGTGCCAGCAGCGCCGACAGGGTGCACAATGAGCAGTTCTTC
CASSADRVHNEQFF
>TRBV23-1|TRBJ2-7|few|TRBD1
TGCGCCAGCAGTCAGAGGGACAGGACCAGCTCCTACGAGCAGTACTTC
CASSQRDRTSSYEQYF
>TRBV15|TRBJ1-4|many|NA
TGTGCCACCAGCAGGGGCTCTAATGAAAAACTGTTTTTT
CATSRGSNEKLFF
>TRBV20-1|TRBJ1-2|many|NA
TGCAGTGCTAGATCGGGTGTTAACTATGGCTACACCTTC
CSARSGVNYGYTF
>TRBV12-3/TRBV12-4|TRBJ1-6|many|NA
TGTGCCAGCAGTTCGGGTCGTGCCGATGCCCGTTCACCCCTCCACTTT
CASSSGRADARSPLHF
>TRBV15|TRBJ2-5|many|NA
TGTGCCACCAGTACCCAGGGACAAGAGACCCAGTACTTC
CATSTQGQETQYF
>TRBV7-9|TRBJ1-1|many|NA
TGTGCCAGCAGCTTAGAGCGAAGGCAGGCTGAAGCTTTCTTT
CASSLERRQAEAFF
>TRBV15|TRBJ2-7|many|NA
TGTGCCACCAGCAGAGAACCCCACAGGTCTGACGAGCAGTACTTC
CATSREPHRSDEQYF
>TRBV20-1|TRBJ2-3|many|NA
TGCAGTGCTATCCTTCCGGGACTGAGCACAGATACGCAGTATTTT
CSAILPGLSTDTQYF
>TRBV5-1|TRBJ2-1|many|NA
TGCGCCAGCAGCTTGAGCCCAAACAATGAGCAGTTCTTC
CASSLSPNNEQFF
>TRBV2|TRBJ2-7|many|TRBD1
TGTGCCAGCATCGGACAGGGGGCCTACGAGCAGTACTTC
CASIGQGAYEQYF
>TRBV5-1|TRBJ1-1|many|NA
TGCGCCAGCAGCGTAGGGGGTTCTGAAGCTTTCTTT
CASSVGGSEAFF
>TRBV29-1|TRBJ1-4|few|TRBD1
TGCAGCGTTGCCGGGACAGCTAATGAAAAACTGTTTTTT
CSVAGTANEKLFF
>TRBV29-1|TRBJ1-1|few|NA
TGCAGCGCAACCCCAGACTCTGAAGCTTTCTTT
CSATPDSEAFF
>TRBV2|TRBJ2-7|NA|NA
TGTGCCAGCAGCGAAGATATACGGGGCGGCGAGCAGTACTTC
CASSEDIRGGEQYF
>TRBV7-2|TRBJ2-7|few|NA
TGTGCCCTCTCGAAAGGCAGGGGATACGAGCAGTACTTC
CALSKGRGYEQYF
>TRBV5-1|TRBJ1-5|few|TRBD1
TGCGCCAGCAGCGACGGACAGGGAGGCAATCAGCCCCAGCATTTT
CASSDGQGGNQPQHF
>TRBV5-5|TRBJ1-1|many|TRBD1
TGTGCCAGCAGCTTAGACAGGGTTGACACTGAAGCTTTCTTT
CASSLDRVDTEAFF